The following is a TCR beta chain sequence with its context. The sample originates from a study of shared clonotypes between healthy human individuals. CD45RO-negative, CCR7-selected cells formed the naive CD8 fraction, which excluded terminally differentiated effector memory CD45RA+ cells. This CDR3 contains 14 residues. Germline V CDR1 and CDR2: SGHTS, YDEGEE. V dropped 0 bases and J dropped 4 bases, with 10 bases sitting between them. Method: immunoSEQ multiplex PCR; TCRdb's copy keeps in-frame clones and lacks some. This table has approximately 2,000,000 clones, over 85% appearing once. The receptor was derived from a man younger than 35 in good health. Some clones in this sample may be carry-over from other donors' samples. The sample taken for sequencing was naive CD8+ T cells from PBMCs. This chain connects TRBV5-8 to TRBJ1-2, with D possibly TRBD1 on 5 matching bases. CDR3 protein: CASSLEGPSYGYTF. The CDR3 DNA reads TGTGCCAGCAGCTTGGAGGGACCGAGCTATGGCTACACCTTC.